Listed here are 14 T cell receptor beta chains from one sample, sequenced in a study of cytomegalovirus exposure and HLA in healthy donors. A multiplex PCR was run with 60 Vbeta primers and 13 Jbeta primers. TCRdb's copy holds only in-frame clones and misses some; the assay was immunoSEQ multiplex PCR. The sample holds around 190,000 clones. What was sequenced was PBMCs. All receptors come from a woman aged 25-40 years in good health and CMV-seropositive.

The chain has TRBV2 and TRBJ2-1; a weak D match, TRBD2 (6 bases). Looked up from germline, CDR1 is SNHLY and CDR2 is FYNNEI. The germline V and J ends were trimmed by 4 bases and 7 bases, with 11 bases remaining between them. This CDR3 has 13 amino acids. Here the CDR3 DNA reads TGTGCCAGCAGTGGCGGGATTTGGAATGAGCAGTTCTTC. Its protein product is CASSGGIWNEQFF.

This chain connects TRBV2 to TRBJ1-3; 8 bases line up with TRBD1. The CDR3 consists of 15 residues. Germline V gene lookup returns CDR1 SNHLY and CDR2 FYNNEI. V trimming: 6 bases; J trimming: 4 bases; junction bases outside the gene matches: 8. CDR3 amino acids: CASSGARGRGNTIYF. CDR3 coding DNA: TGTGCCAGCAGCGGGGCCAGGGGGCGGGGAAACACCATATATTTT.

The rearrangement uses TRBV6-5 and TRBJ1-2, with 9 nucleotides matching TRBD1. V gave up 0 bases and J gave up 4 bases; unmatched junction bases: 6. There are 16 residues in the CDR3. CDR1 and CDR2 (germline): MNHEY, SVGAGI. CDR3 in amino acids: CASSYSTGGWGYGYTF. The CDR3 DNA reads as TGTGCCAGCAGTTACTCGACAGGGGGTTGGGGCTATGGCTACACCTTC.

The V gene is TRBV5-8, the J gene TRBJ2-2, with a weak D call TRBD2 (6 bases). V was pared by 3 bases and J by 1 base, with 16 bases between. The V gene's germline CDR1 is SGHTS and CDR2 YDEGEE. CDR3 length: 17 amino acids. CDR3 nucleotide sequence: TGTGCCAGCAGCTGGTCCTCAGGAGGGGTGAACACCGGGGAGCTGTTTTTT. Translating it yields CASSWSSGGVNTGELFF. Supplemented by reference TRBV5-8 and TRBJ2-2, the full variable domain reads EAGVTQSPTHLIKTRGQQATLRCSPISGHTSVYWYQQALGLGLQFLLWYDEGEERNRGNFPPRFSGRQFPNYSSELNVNALELEDSALYLCASSWSSGGVNTGELFFGEGSRLTVL.

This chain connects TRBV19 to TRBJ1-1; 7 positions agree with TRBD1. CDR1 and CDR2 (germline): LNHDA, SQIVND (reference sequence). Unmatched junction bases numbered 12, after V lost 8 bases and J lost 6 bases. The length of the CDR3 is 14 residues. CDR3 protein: CASPSRQGWSEAFF. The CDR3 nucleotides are TGTGCCAGTCCATCGCGACAGGGTTGGTCTGAAGCTTTCTTT.

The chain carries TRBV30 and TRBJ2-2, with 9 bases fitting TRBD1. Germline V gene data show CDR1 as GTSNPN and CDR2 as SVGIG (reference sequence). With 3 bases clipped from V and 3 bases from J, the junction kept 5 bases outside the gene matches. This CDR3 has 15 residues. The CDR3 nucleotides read TGTGCCTGGAGCGACGGACAGGGGTACACCGGGGAGCTGTTTTTT. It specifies CAWSDGQGYTGELFF.

The CDR3 spells CASSPLGLNNEQFF. CDR3 bases: TGTGCCAGTAGTCCACTTGGGCTGAACAATGAGCAGTTCTTC. The chain links TRBV19 to TRBJ2-1; D is uncertain. Germline CDR1 is LNHDA and CDR2 is SQIVND (reference sequence). This CDR3 is 14 amino acids long. Trimming cost V 5 bases and J 5 bases, with 13 bases left between them.

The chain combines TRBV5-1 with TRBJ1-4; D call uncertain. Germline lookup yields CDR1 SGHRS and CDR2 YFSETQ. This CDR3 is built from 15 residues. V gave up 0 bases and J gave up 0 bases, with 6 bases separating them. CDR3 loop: CASSLASTTNEKLFF. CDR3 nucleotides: TGCGCCAGCAGCTTGGCCAGTACAACTAATGAAAAACTGTTTTTT.

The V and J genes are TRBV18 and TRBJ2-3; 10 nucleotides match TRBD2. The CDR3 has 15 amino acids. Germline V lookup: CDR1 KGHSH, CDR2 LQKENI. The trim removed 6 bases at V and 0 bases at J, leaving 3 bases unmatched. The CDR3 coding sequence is TGTGCCAGCTCTTGGACTAGCGGAAGCACAGATACGCAGTATTTT. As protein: CASSWTSGSTDTQYF. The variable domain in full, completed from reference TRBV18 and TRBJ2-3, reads NAGVMQNPRHLVRRRGQEARLRCSPMKGHSHVYWYRQLPEEGLKFMVYLQKENIIDESGMPKERFSAEFPKEGPSILRIQQVVRGDSAAYFCASSWTSGSTDTQYFGPGTRLTVL.

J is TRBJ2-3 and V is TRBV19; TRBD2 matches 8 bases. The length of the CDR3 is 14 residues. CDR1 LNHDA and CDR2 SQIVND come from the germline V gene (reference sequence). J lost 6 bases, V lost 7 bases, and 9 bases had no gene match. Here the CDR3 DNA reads TGTGCCAGTACCGGTGCGGGAGGTATCGATACGCAGTATTTT. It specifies CASTGAGGIDTQYF.

This CDR3 reads CASSLTFTNRGGNTIYF. As DNA, the CDR3 is TGTGCCAGCAGCTTAACTTTTACCAATCGGGGTGGAAACACCATATATTTT. The V call is TRBV11-2, the J call TRBJ1-3; no firm D call. With 2 bases removed from V and 3 bases from J, the gap between germline ends came to 17 bases. The V gene's germline CDR1 is SGHAT and CDR2 FQNNGV. The CDR3 spans 17 residues.

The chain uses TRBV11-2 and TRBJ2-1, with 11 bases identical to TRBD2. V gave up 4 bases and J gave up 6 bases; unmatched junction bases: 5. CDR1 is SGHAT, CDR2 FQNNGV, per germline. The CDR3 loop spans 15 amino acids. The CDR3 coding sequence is TGTGCCAGCAGCTATCTAGCGGGAGGAGGCAATGAGCAGTTCTTC. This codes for CASSYLAGGGNEQFF.

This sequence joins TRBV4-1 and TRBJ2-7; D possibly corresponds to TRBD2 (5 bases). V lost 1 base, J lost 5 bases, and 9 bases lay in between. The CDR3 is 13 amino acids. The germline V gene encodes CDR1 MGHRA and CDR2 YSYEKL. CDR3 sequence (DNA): TGCGCCAGCAGCCAAGTCGCGCGGGACGAGCAGTACTTC. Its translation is CASSQVARDEQYF.

The CDR3 DNA follows: TGTGCCAGCAGCCGTGCGCTAGCGGCCGGGGAGCTGTTTTTT. Translation: CASSRALAAGELFF. The chain couples TRBV7-2 to TRBJ2-2, with TRBD2 matching 7 bases. There are 14 residues in the CDR3. CDR1 is SGHTA, CDR2 FQGNSA, per germline. Trimming at V came to 5 bases and at J to 6 bases, leaving 6 bases not matched to a gene. The variable domain in full, completed from reference TRBV7-2 and TRBJ2-2, reads GAGVSQSPSNKVTEKGKDVELRCDPISGHTALYWYRQSLGQGLEFLIYFQGNSAPDKSGLPSDRFSAERTGGSVSTLTIQRTQQEDSAVYLCASSRALAAGELFFGEGSRLTVL.